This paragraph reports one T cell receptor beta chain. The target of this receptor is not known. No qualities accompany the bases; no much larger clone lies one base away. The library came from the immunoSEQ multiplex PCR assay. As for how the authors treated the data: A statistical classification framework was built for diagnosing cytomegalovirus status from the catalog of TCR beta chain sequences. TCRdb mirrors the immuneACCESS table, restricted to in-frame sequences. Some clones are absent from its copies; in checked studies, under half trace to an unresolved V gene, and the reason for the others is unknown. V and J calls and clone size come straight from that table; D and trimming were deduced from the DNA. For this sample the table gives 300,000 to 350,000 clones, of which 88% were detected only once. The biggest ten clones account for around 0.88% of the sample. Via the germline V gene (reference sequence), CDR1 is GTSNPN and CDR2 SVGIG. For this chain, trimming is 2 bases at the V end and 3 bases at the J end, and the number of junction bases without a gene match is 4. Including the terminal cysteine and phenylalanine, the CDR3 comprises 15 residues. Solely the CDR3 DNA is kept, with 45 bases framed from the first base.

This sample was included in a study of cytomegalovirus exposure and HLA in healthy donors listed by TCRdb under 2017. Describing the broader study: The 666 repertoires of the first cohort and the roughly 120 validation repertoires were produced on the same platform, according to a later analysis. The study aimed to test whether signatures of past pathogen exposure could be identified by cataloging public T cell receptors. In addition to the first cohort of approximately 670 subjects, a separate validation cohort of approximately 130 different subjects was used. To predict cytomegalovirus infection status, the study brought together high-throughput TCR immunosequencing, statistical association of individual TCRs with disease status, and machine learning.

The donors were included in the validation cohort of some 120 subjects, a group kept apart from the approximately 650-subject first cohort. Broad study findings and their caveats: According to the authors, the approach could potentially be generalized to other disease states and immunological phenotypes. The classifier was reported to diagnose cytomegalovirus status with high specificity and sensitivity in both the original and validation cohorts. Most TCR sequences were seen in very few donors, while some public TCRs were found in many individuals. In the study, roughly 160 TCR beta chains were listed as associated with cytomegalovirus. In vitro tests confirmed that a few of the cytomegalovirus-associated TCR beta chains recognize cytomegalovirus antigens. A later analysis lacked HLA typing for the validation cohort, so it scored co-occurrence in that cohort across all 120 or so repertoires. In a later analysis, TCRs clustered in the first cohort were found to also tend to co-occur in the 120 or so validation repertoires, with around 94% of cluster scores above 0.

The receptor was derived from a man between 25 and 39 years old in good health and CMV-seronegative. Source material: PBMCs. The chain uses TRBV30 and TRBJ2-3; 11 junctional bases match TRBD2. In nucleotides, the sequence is TGTGCCTGGAGTCGGACTAGCGGGTTAACAGATACGCAGTATTTT. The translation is CAWSRTSGLTDTQYF.